This paragraph reports one TCR beta chain. Its antigen remains unidentified. Noted time point: blood 4 weeks post-SBRT, at nephrectomy. The treatment: 15 Gy SBRT to primary tumor, nephrectomy 4 weeks later. Radiation-treated patients gave blood at baseline, week 2 and week 4. This renal cell carcinoma was of the clear cell type. This record comes from a study of radiation and T cells in renal cell carcinoma. Findings and limits, study-wide: Without pretreatment biopsies, baseline tumor clonotype presence was undetermined. From baseline, blood top tumor clonotypes peaked at 2 weeks post-radiation.

The repertoire was sequenced with immunoSEQ multiplex PCR; TCRdb's copy has only in-frame clones and lacks some. The table shows approximately 80,000 clones, with approximately 90% occurring only once. The TCR comes from a woman in her 70s with renal cell carcinoma. The source was blood, collected from a patient whose treatment included radiotherapy and nephrectomy.

CDR3 in DNA: TGTGCCAGCAGCTTAGTTTTCAAGGTGAACACTGAAGCTTTCTTT. Its protein product is CASSLVFKVNTEAFF. This chain uses TRBV7-2 with TRBJ1-1, with unresolved D. The germline V gene encodes CDR1 SGHTA and CDR2 FQGNSA. Trimming left V 1 base short and J 0 bases short, with 9 bases between. This CDR3 region has 15 residues.